The present entry profiles one T cell receptor beta chain with its context. The CDR3 length is 14 residues. V dropped 3 bases and J dropped 0 bases, with 6 bases sitting between them. Germline loops: CDR1 MDHEN, CDR2 SYDVKM. The data originate from a study of shared clonotypes between healthy human individuals. The repertoire was sequenced with immunoSEQ multiplex PCR; TCRdb's copy has only in-frame clones and lacks some. In the table there are 2 million to 2.5 million clones, over 90% of which are singletons. The chain employs TRBV28 and TRBJ1-3; D is unclear. The specimen was naive CD4+ T cells from PBMCs. The subset denotes: CD45RA+ positively selected. This clonotype originated in a man aged 18 to 35 in good health. Some clones in this sample may be carry-over from other donors' samples. The CDR3 sequence: CASSFQSSGNTIYF. CDR3 coding DNA: TGTGCCAGCAGTTTCCAAAGCTCTGGAAACACCATATATTTT.